One T cell receptor (beta chain) is described in this entry. Its target is unknown. The sample is drawn from a study of a mutant IDH1 vaccine in newly diagnosed glioma. The CDR3 is 15 amino acids. Trimming stripped 0 bases from V and 4 bases from J, with 14 bases between. Germline CDR1 SGHRS, CDR2 YFSETQ. Regarding time point: week 47, end of study. The content of each vaccine dose was 300 ug of mutant IDH1 20-mer peptide, and topical imiquimod accompanied it. Sequencing used immunoSEQ multiplex PCR; TCRdb keeps in-frame clones, though not all of them. Of tens of thousands of clones listed, approximately 80% were seen once; the top ten hold roughly a sixth.

This sequence was found in a man between 18 and 35 years old with glioma. Some clones in this sample may be carry-over from other donors' samples. Sequencing was performed on PBMCs, taken from a glioma patient whose treatment included an IDH1 peptide vaccine. The V gene is TRBV5-1, the J gene TRBJ2-7; the D gene could be TRBD1 or TRBD2 (6 bases each). The CDR3 DNA sequence: TGCGCCAGCAGCTTGGCCTTAGGGGGGCATTACGAGCAGTACTTC. Residues: CASSLALGGHYEQYF.